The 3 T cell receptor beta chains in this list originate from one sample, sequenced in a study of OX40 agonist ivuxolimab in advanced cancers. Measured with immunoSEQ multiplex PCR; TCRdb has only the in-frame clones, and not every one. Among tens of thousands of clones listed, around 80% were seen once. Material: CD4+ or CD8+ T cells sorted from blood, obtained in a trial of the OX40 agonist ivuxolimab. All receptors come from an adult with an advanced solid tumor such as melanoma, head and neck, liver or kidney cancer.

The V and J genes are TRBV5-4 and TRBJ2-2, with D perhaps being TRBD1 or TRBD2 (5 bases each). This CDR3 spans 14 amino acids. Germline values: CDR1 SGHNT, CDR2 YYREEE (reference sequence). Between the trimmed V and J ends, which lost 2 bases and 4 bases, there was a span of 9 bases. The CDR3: CASSLKGTTGELFF. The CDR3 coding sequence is TGTGCCAGCAGCTTAAAAGGGACCACCGGGGAGCTGTTTTTT.

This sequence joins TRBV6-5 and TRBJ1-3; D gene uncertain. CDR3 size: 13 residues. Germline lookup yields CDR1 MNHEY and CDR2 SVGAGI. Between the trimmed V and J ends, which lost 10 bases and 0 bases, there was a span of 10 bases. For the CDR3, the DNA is TGTGCCATCCTCTCGAGCTCTGGAAACACCATATATTTT. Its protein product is CAILSSSGNTIYF.

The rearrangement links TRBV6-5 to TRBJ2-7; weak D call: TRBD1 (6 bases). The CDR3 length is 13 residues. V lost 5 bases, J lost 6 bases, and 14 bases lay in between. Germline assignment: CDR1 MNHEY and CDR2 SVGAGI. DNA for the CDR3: TGTGCCAGCAGTCAAACAGGGACAACCGAGCAGTACTTC. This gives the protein CASSQTGTTEQYF.